This T cell receptor (beta chain) was documented in a study of metastatic and nonmetastatic thyroid tumors. Study at large: It was across blood and tumor or nodule tissue from malignant and benign thyroid patients that repertoires were compared.

Nobody among the patients had been given any treatment before thyroid surgery. A note on this clone: Antigen specificity is unknown. This sample also contains other DNA sequences that code for the same CDR3.

Source study methods: Between-group CDR3 differences, defined by clinicopathological status, yielded a distant-metastasis classifier for papillary thyroid cancer. TCRdb ran MiXCR on the PCR reads. These V and J calls originate from TCRdb's pipeline instead of the authors' own analysis. The profile shows approximately 10,000 clones, around 27% of them singletons. Findings and limits, study-wide: Significantly greater TCR beta diversity was reportedly found in malignant thyroid tumors than in benign nodules (in blood and tumor).

The receptor comes from a male donor with papillary thyroid cancer or a benign thyroid nodule (not recorded which). Some clones in this sample may be carry-over from other donors' samples. Sequencing was done on a sample of adjacent normal tissue.

The CDR3 nucleotides are TGTGCCAGCAGTTTAAGGGCAGGGGGGCGCACCGGGGAGCTGTTTTTT. Translation: CASSLRAGGRTGELFF. The chain uses TRBV12-3 or TRBV12-4 and TRBJ2-2; TRBD1 is a possible D gene (7 bases). V lost 2 bases and J lost 4, with 14 bases in between. The CDR3 contains 16 residues.